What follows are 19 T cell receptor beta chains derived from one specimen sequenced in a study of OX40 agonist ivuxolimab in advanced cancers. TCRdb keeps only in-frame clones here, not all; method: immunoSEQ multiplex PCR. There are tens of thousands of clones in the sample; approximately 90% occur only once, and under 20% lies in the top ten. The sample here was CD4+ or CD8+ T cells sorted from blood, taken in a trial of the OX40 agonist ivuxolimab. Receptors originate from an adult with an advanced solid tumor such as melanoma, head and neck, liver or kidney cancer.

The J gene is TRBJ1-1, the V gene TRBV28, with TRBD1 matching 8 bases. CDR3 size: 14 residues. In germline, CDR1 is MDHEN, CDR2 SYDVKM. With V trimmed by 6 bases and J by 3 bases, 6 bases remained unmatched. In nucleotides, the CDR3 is TGTGCCAGCAGCTTCACACAGGGGGACACTGAAGCTTTCTTT. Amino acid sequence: CASSFTQGDTEAFF.

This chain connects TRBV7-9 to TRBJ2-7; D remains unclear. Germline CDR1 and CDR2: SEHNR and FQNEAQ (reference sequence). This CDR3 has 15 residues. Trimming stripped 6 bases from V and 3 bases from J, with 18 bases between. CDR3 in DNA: TGTGCCAGCAGTCCCGAATGGGGAATTGTCTACGAGCAGTACTTC. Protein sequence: CASSPEWGIVYEQYF. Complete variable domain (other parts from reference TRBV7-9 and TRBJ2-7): DTGVSQNPRHKITKRGQNVTFRCDPISEHNRLYWYRQTLGQGPEFLTYFQNEAQLEKSRLLSDRFSAERPKGSFSTLEIQRTEQGDSAMYLCASSPEWGIVYEQYFGPGTRLTVT.

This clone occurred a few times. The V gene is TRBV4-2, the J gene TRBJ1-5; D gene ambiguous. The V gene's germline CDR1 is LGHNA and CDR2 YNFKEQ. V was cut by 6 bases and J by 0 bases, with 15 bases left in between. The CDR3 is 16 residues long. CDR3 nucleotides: TGTGCCAGCAGTCCCGATCAAGCCCCTAGCAATCAGCCCCAGCATTTT. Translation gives CASSPDQAPSNQPQHF.

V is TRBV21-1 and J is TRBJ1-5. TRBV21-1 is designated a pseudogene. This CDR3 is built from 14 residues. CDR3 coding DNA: TGTGCCAGCAGCAAGGGCCTTGGGGGACAGCCCCAGCATTTT. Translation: CASSKGLGGQPQHF.

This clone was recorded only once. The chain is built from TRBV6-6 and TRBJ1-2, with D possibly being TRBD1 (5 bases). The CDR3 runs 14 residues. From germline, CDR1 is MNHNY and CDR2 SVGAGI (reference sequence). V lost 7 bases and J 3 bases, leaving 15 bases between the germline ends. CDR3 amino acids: CASTPYGGDYGYTF. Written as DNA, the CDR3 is TGTGCCAGCACCCCATATGGGGGTGACTATGGCTACACCTTC.

CDR3: CASSIDQETQYF. The CDR3 DNA reads as TGTGCCAGTAGTATAGATCAAGAGACCCAGTACTTC. The gene calls are TRBV19 and TRBJ2-5, with D unresolved. Germline V gives CDR1 LNHDA, CDR2 SQIVND (reference sequence). V was trimmed by 0 bases and J by 2 bases, leaving 1 base between them. The CDR3 runs 12 residues.

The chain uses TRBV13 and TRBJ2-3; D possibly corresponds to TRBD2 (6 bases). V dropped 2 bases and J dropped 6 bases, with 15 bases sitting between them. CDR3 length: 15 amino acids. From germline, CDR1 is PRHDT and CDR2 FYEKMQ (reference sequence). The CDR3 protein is CASSLWGYRGDTQYF. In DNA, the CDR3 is TGTGCCAGCAGCTTATGGGGGTACCGGGGGGATACGCAGTATTTT.

CDR3 DNA sequence: TGTGCCAGCAGCCCCTCGGACTCGACGGGCGAGCAGTACTTC. It yields the protein CASSPSDSTGEQYF. This rearrangement joins TRBV4-2 to TRBJ2-7, with D maybe TRBD2 (5 bases). Germline V lookup: CDR1 LGHNA, CDR2 YNFKEQ. The CDR3 loop spans 14 amino acids. Trimming took 4 bases from V and 6 from J, leaving 16 bases between them.

The CDR3 coding sequence is TGTGCCAGCAGTGAAGGGGACAGGGTGTCCTACGAGCAGTACTTC. Protein: CASSEGDRVSYEQYF. This chain joins TRBV6-1 and TRBJ2-7; TRBD1 agrees at 9 bases. Trimming removed 1 base from V and 1 base from J; junction bases left unmatched: 2. Germline loops: CDR1 MNHNS, CDR2 SASEGT. The CDR3 has 15 amino acids.

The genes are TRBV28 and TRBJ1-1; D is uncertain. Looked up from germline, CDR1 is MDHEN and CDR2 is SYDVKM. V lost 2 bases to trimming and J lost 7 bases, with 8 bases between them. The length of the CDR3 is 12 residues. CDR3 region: CASSLQNFEAFF. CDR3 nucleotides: TGTGCCAGCAGTTTACAAAATTTTGAAGCTTTCTTT.

The CDR3 DNA reads TGTGCCACCAGCAGGGATCTGGCCGGGACATCCGACTACGAGCAGTACTTC. Its protein is CATSRDLAGTSDYEQYF. The chain is built from TRBV15 and TRBJ2-7; tentative D call: TRBD1 (6 bases). CDR1 is LNHNV and CDR2 is YYDKDF in the germline V gene (reference sequence). This CDR3 region has 17 residues. V was cut by 3 bases and J by 3 bases, with 21 bases left in between.

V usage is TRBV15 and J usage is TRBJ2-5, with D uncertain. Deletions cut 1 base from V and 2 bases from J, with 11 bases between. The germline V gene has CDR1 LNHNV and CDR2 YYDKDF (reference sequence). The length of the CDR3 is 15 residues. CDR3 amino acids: CATSRARTGQETQYF. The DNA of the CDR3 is TGTGCCACCAGCAGAGCTCGGACCGGGCAAGAGACCCAGTACTTC.

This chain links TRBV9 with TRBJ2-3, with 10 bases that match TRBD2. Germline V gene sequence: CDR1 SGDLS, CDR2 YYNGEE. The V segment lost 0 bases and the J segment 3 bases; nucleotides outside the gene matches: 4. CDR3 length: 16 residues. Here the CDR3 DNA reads TGTGCCAGCAGCGTAGCTGGTAGCGGGGGGACAGATACGCAGTATTTT. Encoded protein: CASSVAGSGGTDTQYF.

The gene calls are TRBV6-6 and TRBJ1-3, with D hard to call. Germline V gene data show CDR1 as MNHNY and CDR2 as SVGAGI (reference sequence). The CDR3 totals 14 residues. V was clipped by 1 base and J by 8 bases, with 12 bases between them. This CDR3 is CASSYFLGRDTIYF. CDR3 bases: TGTGCCAGCAGTTACTTCCTGGGTCGGGACACCATATATTTT.

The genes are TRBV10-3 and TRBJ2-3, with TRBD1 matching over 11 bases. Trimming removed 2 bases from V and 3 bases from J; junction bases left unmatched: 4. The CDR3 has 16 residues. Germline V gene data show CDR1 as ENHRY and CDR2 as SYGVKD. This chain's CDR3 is CAISEPGTGGTDTQYF. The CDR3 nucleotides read TGTGCCATCAGTGAGCCTGGGACAGGGGGTACAGATACGCAGTATTTT.

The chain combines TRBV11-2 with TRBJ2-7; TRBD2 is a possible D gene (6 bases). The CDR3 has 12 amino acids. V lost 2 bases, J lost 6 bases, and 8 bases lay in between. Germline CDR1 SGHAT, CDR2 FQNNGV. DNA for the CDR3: TGTGCCAGCAGCTTATCCGGGAGCGAGCAGTACTTC. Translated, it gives CASSLSGSEQYF.

CDR3 residues: CSVVYDRFNEQFF. For the CDR3, the DNA is TGCAGCGTTGTATATGACAGATTCAATGAGCAGTTCTTC. J is TRBJ2-1 and V is TRBV29-1; maybe TRBD1 (5 bases). Trimming cost V 4 bases and J 6 bases, with 13 bases left between them. CDR3 size: 13 residues. Germline assignment: CDR1 SQVTM and CDR2 ANQGSEA.

CDR3 residues: CASSHSYTGYNYGYTF. The CDR3, as DNA: TGCGCCAGCAGCCATTCCTACACGGGTTATAACTATGGCTACACCTTC. V usage is TRBV4-1 and J usage is TRBJ1-2; D remains ambiguous. The V end was cut by 3 bases, the J end by 1 base, with 15 bases between. The germline CDR1 and CDR2 sequences are MGHRA and YSYEKL. CDR3 length equals 16 residues.

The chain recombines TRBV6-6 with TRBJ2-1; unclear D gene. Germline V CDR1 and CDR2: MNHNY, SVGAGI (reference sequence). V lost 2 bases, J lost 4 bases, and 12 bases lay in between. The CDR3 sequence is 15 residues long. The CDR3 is CASSYGPKGYNEQFF. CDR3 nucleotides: TGTGCCAGCAGTTACGGGCCTAAAGGGTACAATGAGCAGTTCTTC.